These 31 T cell receptor beta chains were all obtained from the same sample, sequenced in a study of blood T cell repertoires in COVID-19. Profiled with immunoSEQ multiplex PCR; TCRdb holds only in-frame clones, not every one. The sample has 140,000 or so clones, 80% to 90% seen once. The sequenced sample was peripheral blood. The receptors shown here come from a man in his fifties who had recovered from COVID-19.

V usage is TRBV9 and J usage is TRBJ2-5, with TRBD1 matching over 11 bases. Germline trimming cut 2 bases from V and 1 base from J; bases unmatched to any gene: 7. The CDR3 covers 17 residues. The germline V gene encodes CDR1 SGDLS and CDR2 YYNGEE. The CDR3 nucleotides read TGTGCCAGCAGCGTCACCGGGACAGGGGGATTCCAAGAGACCCAGTACTTC. Protein product: CASSVTGTGGFQETQYF.

The chain employs TRBV19 and TRBJ2-3, with TRBD1 matching over 8 bases. The V gene end was trimmed by 5 bases and the J gene end by 0 bases; junction bases not matched to a gene: 7. The CDR3 is made up of 16 amino acids. Germline values: CDR1 LNHDA, CDR2 SQIVND (reference sequence). CDR3 sequence: CASSAQGQVSTDTQYF. Written as DNA, the CDR3 is TGTGCCAGTAGTGCCCAGGGACAGGTTAGCACAGATACGCAGTATTTT.

The chain has TRBV5-1 and TRBJ2-5, with a tentative D call TRBD2 (6 bases). The germline gives CDR1 SGHRS, CDR2 YFSETQ. Trimming left V 3 bases short and J 1 base short, with 7 bases between. This CDR3 spans 13 amino acids. CDR3 coding DNA: TGCGCCAGCAGCTATAGCGGCCAAGAGACCCAGTACTTC. Protein sequence: CASSYSGQETQYF.

V is TRBV30 and J is TRBJ1-5; 8 bases line up with TRBD1. CDR3 length equals 13 residues. With V trimmed by 8 bases and J by 0 bases, 3 bases remained unmatched. Per the germline V gene, CDR1 is GTSNPN and CDR2 is SVGIG (reference sequence). The CDR3 sequence: CAADRGSNQPQHF. Written as DNA, the CDR3 is TGTGCCGCCGACAGGGGTAGCAATCAGCCCCAGCATTTT. Filled out from reference TRBV30 and TRBJ1-5, the complete variable domain reads SQTIHQWPATLVQPVGSPLSLECTVEGTSNPNLYWYRQAAGRGLQLLFYSVGIGQISSEVPQNLSASRPQDRQFILSSKKLLLSDSGFYLCAADRGSNQPQHFGDGTRLSIL.

Here the CDR3 reads CASSVGQGKNYGYTF. CDR3 nucleotides: TGTGCCAGCAGCGTAGGCCAGGGTAAAAACTATGGCTACACCTTC. The chain carries TRBV9 and TRBJ1-2; D is possibly TRBD1 (5 bases). Trimming stripped 0 bases from V and 2 bases from J, with 11 bases between. This CDR3 has 15 amino acids. Germline-derived CDR1 and CDR2 are SGDLS and YYNGEE. The whole variable domain, remainder taken from reference TRBV9 and TRBJ1-2, is DSGVTQTPKHLITATGQRVTLRCSPRSGDLSVYWYQQSLDQGLQFLIQYYNGEERAKGNILERFSAQQFPDLHSELNLSSLELGDSALYFCASSVGQGKNYGYTFGSGTRLTVV.

This clone appeared a few times. V gene TRBV2 combines with J gene TRBJ1-1, with D perhaps matching TRBD1 (6 bases). Trimming removed 6 bases from V and 5 bases from J, with 19 bases in between. The V gene's germline CDR1 is SNHLY and CDR2 FYNNEI. The CDR3 totals 15 residues. The CDR3 region has the DNA TGTGCCAGCAGCACCGCGGTACAGGGCCGAACTGAAGCTTTCTTT. It codes for CASSTAVQGRTEAFF.

The CDR3 here is CASSLGSPHRAKNIQYF. The CDR3 DNA follows: TGTGCCAGCAGCTTAGGGTCGCCCCATCGGGCCAAAAACATTCAGTACTTC. The J gene is TRBJ2-4, the V gene TRBV7-8; no firm D call. This CDR3 has 17 residues. Germline V gene sequence: CDR1 SGHVS, CDR2 FQNEAQ. V was trimmed by 1 base and J by 1 base, leaving 14 bases between them.

This chain links TRBV5-5 with TRBJ2-3, with 9 bases identical to TRBD2. This CDR3 comprises 15 residues. V was clipped by 2 bases and J by 7 bases; unmatched bases: 8. Germline-derived CDR1 and CDR2 are SGHKS and YYEKEE (reference sequence). The CDR3 sequence: CASSFEPSGAYTQYF. The CDR3 DNA is TGTGCCAGCAGCTTTGAGCCTAGCGGGGCTTATACGCAGTATTTT.

J is TRBJ2-7 and V is TRBV6-1; D is ambiguous. V gave up 1 base and J gave up 1 base, with 14 bases separating them. The germline V gene has CDR1 MNHNS and CDR2 SASEGT. This CDR3 has 16 amino acids. The CDR3 reads CASSEVDRVFSYEQYF. For the CDR3, the DNA is TGTGCCAGCAGTGAAGTAGACCGGGTTTTTTCCTACGAGCAGTACTTC.

The rearrangement joins TRBV3-1 (or the pseudogene TRBV3-2) to TRBJ2-7; possible D gene TRBD1, 5 bases. Trimming shortened V by 1 base and J by 6 bases, and 7 bases separated the two germline ends. The germline gives CDR1 LGHDT, CDR2 YNNKEL (reference sequence). The CDR3 runs 12 residues. This chain's CDR3 is CASSQVGAEQYF. CDR3 DNA: TGTGCCAGCAGCCAAGTTGGGGCCGAGCAGTACTTC.

The J gene is TRBJ2-3, the V gene TRBV18; 7 bases line up with TRBD1. Germline lookup yields CDR1 KGHSH and CDR2 LQKENI. This CDR3 spans 16 amino acids. J gave up 4 bases and V 2 bases, and 9 bases lay outside the gene matches. This CDR3 reads CASSPKSTGFADTQYF. Written as DNA, the CDR3 is TGTGCCAGCTCACCAAAATCGACAGGGTTCGCAGATACGCAGTATTTT.

J is TRBJ2-1 and V is TRBV10-3, with 9 bases lining up with TRBD2. Germline V gene data show CDR1 as ENHRY and CDR2 as SYGVKD. The junction had 16 bases not matched to a gene; V was cut back by 10 bases and J by 9 bases. This CDR3 is built from 15 residues. The CDR3 nucleotides are TGTGCCACCAGATTGGGTGCGGGGGGGGCCAGTGAGCAGTTCTTC. The encoded protein is CATRLGAGGASEQFF.

The CDR3 is CASSPAGGAEAFF. The CDR3 DNA is TGTGCCAGTAGTCCCGCCGGGGGGGCTGAAGCTTTCTTT. The rearrangement joins TRBV19 to TRBJ1-1; D possibly corresponds to TRBD1 (5 bases). The CDR3 sequence is 13 residues long. CDR1 and CDR2 (germline): LNHDA, SQIVND (reference sequence). V lost 5 bases to trimming and J lost 6 bases, with 13 bases between them.

This rearrangement joins TRBV5-6 to TRBJ1-5, with 10 nucleotides matching TRBD1. The CDR3 extends over 15 amino acids. Trimming took 4 bases from V and 11 from J; bases not matched to a gene: 12. The germline gives CDR1 SGHDT, CDR2 YYEEEE. CDR3 residues: CASSPGTGVGGSQHF. The CDR3 coding sequence is TGTGCCAGCAGCCCCGGGACAGGGGTGGGTGGGTCCCAGCATTTT.

This clone has a handful of counts. The CDR3 region has the DNA TGTGCCAGCAGCTTAGAGGTATGGGGGCGATGGTCACCCCTCCACTTT. Protein sequence: CASSLEVWGRWSPLHF. This chain joins TRBV11-2 and TRBJ1-6; D is perhaps TRBD1 (6 bases). V was cut by 0 bases and J by 10 bases, with 16 bases left in between. Looked up from germline, CDR1 is SGHAT and CDR2 is FQNNGV. The length of the CDR3 is 16 residues.

The chain recombines TRBV5-6 with TRBJ1-1; D is ambiguous. The CDR3 runs 14 residues. Germline values: CDR1 SGHDT, CDR2 YYEEEE. V was trimmed by 2 bases and J by 4 bases, leaving 12 bases between them. The CDR3 is CASSFIGGFTEAFF. CDR3 nucleotide sequence: TGTGCCAGCAGCTTCATTGGAGGTTTCACTGAAGCTTTCTTT.

For this clone: The junction shows a germline mismatch at one end, possibly a read error. The chain employs TRBV10-3 and TRBJ2-4, with D maybe TRBD2 (6 bases). This CDR3 region has 12 residues. The V gene's germline CDR1 is ENHRY and CDR2 SYGVKD. This chain's CDR3 is CAISQSGDIQYF. DNA of the CDR3: TGTGCCATCAGTCAGTCGGGAGACATTCAGTACTTC.

The V call is TRBV12-3 or TRBV12-4, the J call TRBJ1-2, with D perhaps TRBD1 (5 bases). Trimming took 3 bases from V and 7 from J, leaving 12 bases between them. This CDR3 spans 13 amino acids. This CDR3 reads CASSLGQGSGYTF. Here the CDR3 DNA reads TGTGCCAGCAGTTTGGGGCAGGGAAGTGGCTACACCTTC.

The chain has TRBV27 and TRBJ1-5, with D perhaps matching TRBD1 (6 bases). The length of the CDR3 is 16 residues. Per germline, CDR1 MNHEY and CDR2 SMNVEV (reference sequence). Trimming stripped 3 bases from V and 0 bases from J, with 12 bases between. The CDR3 bases are TGTGCCAGCAGTTTGACGGGACACAATAGCAATCAGCCCCAGCATTTT. As protein: CASSLTGHNSNQPQHF.

This rearrangement joins TRBV5-1 to TRBJ2-1, with D uncertain. CDR1 and CDR2 (germline): SGHRS, YFSETQ. Trimming left V 4 bases short and J 7 bases short, with 12 bases between. The CDR3 is made up of 13 amino acids. CDR3 coding DNA: TGCGCCAGCAGCCGTAATGTAGAAAATGAGCAGTTCTTC. This gives the protein CASSRNVENEQFF.

As DNA, the CDR3 is TGTGCCGAGCCGTGGGGGGGCGGATCTGCTACTAGCACAGATACGCAGTATTTT. Amino acid sequence: CAEPWGGGSATSTDTQYF. The chain combines TRBV24-1 with TRBJ2-3; TRBD2 is a possible D gene (7 bases). Germline-derived CDR1 and CDR2 are KGHDR and SFDVKD. The CDR3 totals 18 residues. V shed 12 bases and J shed 0 bases, with 27 bases lying between them.

The chain recombines TRBV4-1 with TRBJ2-7, with 9 bases that match TRBD1. The V segment lost 4 bases and the J segment 0 bases; nucleotides outside the gene matches: 7. The CDR3 runs to 16 residues. CDR1 is MGHRA, CDR2 YSYEKL, per germline. CDR3 in amino acids: CASSPRTGAISYEQYF. The CDR3 DNA reads as TGCGCCAGCAGCCCTAGGACAGGGGCGATCTCCTACGAGCAGTACTTC.

This chain joins TRBV9 and TRBJ1-2; D gene ambiguous. V was shortened by 0 bases and J by 4 bases, with 7 bases between the two germline ends. The CDR3 extends over 13 amino acids. Germline CDR1 reads SGDLS; CDR2 reads YYNGEE. The CDR3 reads CASSVDQSYGYTF. CDR3 DNA: TGTGCCAGCAGCGTAGATCAGTCCTATGGCTACACCTTC.

V usage is TRBV3-1 (or the pseudogene TRBV3-2) and J usage is TRBJ2-3, with 14 bases identical to TRBD2. Trimming took 3 bases from V and 6 from J; bases not matched to a gene: 8. Germline V gives CDR1 LGHDT, CDR2 YNNKEL (reference sequence). This CDR3 has 17 residues. The CDR3 region is CASSHLLGLAGGDTQYF. The CDR3 bases are TGTGCCAGCAGCCATCTATTAGGACTAGCGGGGGGTGATACGCAGTATTTT.

J is TRBJ2-2 and V is TRBV14; TRBD2 aligns across 8 bases. Germline V gene data show CDR1 as SGHDN and CDR2 as FVKESK. The ends lost 4 bases at V and 8 bases at J; junction bases unmatched: 12. This CDR3 has 16 residues. The CDR3 nucleotides read TGTGCCAGCAGCCCGTACCTCGGGGGGGCCTATGGGGAGCTGTTTTTT. This translates into CASSPYLGGAYGELFF.

V is TRBV7-2 and J is TRBJ1-2, with D possibly matching TRBD1 (5 bases). V was pared by 2 bases and J by 1 base, with 11 bases between. From germline, CDR1 is SGHTA and CDR2 FQGNSA. The CDR3 is 15 amino acids. CDR3 coding DNA: TGTGCCAGCAGCTTAAATTCGGGGGATAACTATGGCTACACCTTC. Protein product: CASSLNSGDNYGYTF.

The J gene is TRBJ2-3, the V gene TRBV9; TRBD2 agrees at 9 bases. The V gene's germline CDR1 is SGDLS and CDR2 YYNGEE. This CDR3 spans 16 amino acids. Trimming took 3 bases from V and 1 from J; bases not matched to a gene: 6. For the CDR3, the DNA is TGTGCCAGCAGCGGATATAGCGGGGGAGGCACAGATACGCAGTATTTT. Its protein product is CASSGYSGGGTDTQYF.

The count of this clone is one. The chain links TRBV27 to TRBJ1-4; no definite D call. This CDR3 comprises 17 residues. Per the germline V gene, CDR1 is MNHEY and CDR2 is SMNVEV (reference sequence). Trimming pared 5 bases from V and 1 base from J, leaving 17 bases between. In DNA form, the CDR3 reads TGTGCCAGCAGTCCGCAGCTAGGGAGGAGAACTAATGAAAAACTGTTTTTT. This encodes CASSPQLGRRTNEKLFF.

The V and J genes are TRBV4-3 and TRBJ2-7; D may be TRBD2 (6 bases). Per the germline V gene, CDR1 is LGHNA and CDR2 is YSLEER. CDR3 length: 13 amino acids. V was shortened by 0 bases and J by 7 bases, with 10 bases between the two germline ends. The CDR3 nucleotides are TGCGCCAGCAGCCAAGATGTTGGGAGGGAGCAGTACTTC. Its protein is CASSQDVGREQYF.

The chain couples TRBV15 to TRBJ2-1; 7 bases are a match to TRBD2. Germline CDR1 reads LNHNV; CDR2 reads YYDKDF (reference sequence). This CDR3 comprises 18 residues. V lost 1 base to trimming and J lost 5 bases; unmatched junction nucleotides: 14. DNA of the CDR3: TGTGCCACCAGCAGAGCCCTAGGCGGGGCGGGGGTCGACAATGAGCAGTTCTTC. Protein: CATSRALGGAGVDNEQFF.

This chain uses TRBV7-9 with TRBJ2-7; D might be TRBD1 (6 bases). The CDR3 has 14 amino acids. Trimming shortened V by 2 bases and J by 0 bases, and 8 bases separated the two germline ends. Germline V gene sequence: CDR1 SEHNR, CDR2 FQNEAQ (reference sequence). Here the CDR3 reads CASSLLDSSYEQYF. The CDR3 DNA reads TGTGCCAGCAGCTTACTGGACAGCTCCTACGAGCAGTACTTC. The complete variable domain, with remaining parts taken from reference TRBV7-9 and TRBJ2-7, reads DTGVSQNPRHKITKRGQNVTFRCDPISEHNRLYWYRQTLGQGPEFLTYFQNEAQLEKSRLLSDRFSAERPKGSFSTLEIQRTEQGDSAMYLCASSLLDSSYEQYFGPGTRLTVT.